This T cell receptor (beta chain) was recovered during a study of blood T cell repertoires in COVID-19. Assay: immunoSEQ multiplex PCR; the TCRdb copy retains only in-frame clones and omits some. In the table there are more than 200,000 clones, 88% of which are singletons. V trimming: 5 bases; J trimming: 2 bases; junction bases outside the gene matches: 3. The CDR3 runs 13 residues. CDR1 SGHTA and CDR2 FQGNSA come from the germline V gene. The V call is TRBV7-2, the J call TRBJ2-7, with 7 bases matching TRBD1. The clonotype originates from a woman between 55 and 75 years old with acute or convalescent COVID-19. The sample consisted of peripheral blood. CDR3 nucleotide sequence: TGTGCCAGCAGCCACACAGGGGCCTACGAGCAGTACTTC. As protein: CASSHTGAYEQYF.